What follows describes a single T cell receptor (beta chain). Its antigen is unknown. The data were taken from a study of T cell responses to AZD1222 COVID-19 vaccine. Study outcomes and limitations: Among the donors, most were white British and more were female, and clonal diversity was possibly underestimated. Spike-specific TCRs gained breadth and depth after people received two AZD1222 doses. Spike regions recognized by vaccine-associated CD4 TCRs spanned the protein, led by 160-218 and 743-854.

Some clones are missing from TCRdb's copy, which holds only in-frame ones; the method was immunoSEQ multiplex PCR. The sample lists about 160,000 clones; about 90% were seen once. Germline CDR1 reads SGHAT; CDR2 reads FQNNGV. The CDR3 is 15 residues long. V lost 6 bases, J lost 2 bases, and 4 bases stayed unmatched. The sequence was obtained from an adult in good health. This specimen consisted of peripheral blood, obtained on day 0 of AZD1222 vaccination. The gene calls are TRBV11-2 and TRBJ1-4; TRBD1 aligns across 9 bases. The CDR3: CASRRTGGTNEKLFF. In DNA, the CDR3 is TGTGCCAGCAGACGAACAGGGGGCACTAATGAAAAACTGTTTTTT.